The 19 T cell receptor beta chains below were found in one sample sequenced in a study of blood T cell repertoires in COVID-19. Only in-frame clones appear in the TCRdb table, and some are missing; sequencing was by immunoSEQ multiplex PCR. The table records hundreds of thousands of clones, around 87% of them present only once. The specimen was peripheral blood. These receptors were taken from a man in his 70s with acute or convalescent COVID-19.

The CDR3 DNA is TGCGCCAGCAGCTCCTTTACTAGCGGGGGCCTCGCTAGCACAGATACGCAGTATTTT. This gives the protein CASSSFTSGGLASTDTQYF. The rearrangement links TRBV5-1 to TRBJ2-3; 11 nucleotides agree with TRBD2. Germline loops: CDR1 SGHRS, CDR2 YFSETQ. The CDR3 sequence is 19 residues long. Trimming at V came to 3 bases and at J to 0 bases, leaving 12 bases not matched to a gene.

The chain has TRBV14 and TRBJ2-1, with 7 bases identical to TRBD2. The V gene end was trimmed by 4 bases and the J gene end by 0 bases; junction bases not matched to a gene: 6. Germline V gives CDR1 SGHDN, CDR2 FVKESK. The CDR3 consists of 16 residues. CDR3 in amino acids: CASSLGTTISYNEQFF. CDR3 bases: TGTGCCAGCAGCCTAGGGACTACCATCTCCTACAATGAGCAGTTCTTC.

V is TRBV6-5 and J is TRBJ2-3; D is possibly TRBD2 (6 bases). This CDR3 is built from 15 residues. Germline V gene sequence: CDR1 MNHEY, CDR2 SVGAGI. The V and J ends lost 8 bases and 2 bases respectively, with 17 bases between them. This CDR3 is CASSQKGLPTDTQYF. As DNA, the CDR3 is TGTGCCAGCTCCCAAAAAGGACTACCCACAGATACGCAGTATTTT.

DNA for the CDR3: TGTGCCAGCGGCCCCCAGGGATCGGGCACCGGGGAGCTGTTTTTT. Translated, it gives CASGPQGSGTGELFF. The V call is TRBV7-9, the J call TRBJ2-2, with D possibly matching TRBD1 (5 bases). CDR3 length: 15 amino acids. Trimming left V 8 bases short and J 4 bases short, with 17 bases between. CDR1 and CDR2 from the germline V gene are SEHNR and FQNEAQ (reference sequence).

The chain combines TRBV28 with TRBJ2-6; tentative D call: TRBD1 (5 bases). The CDR3 consists of 15 residues. Trimming pared 3 bases from V and 0 bases from J, leaving 6 bases between. CDR1 and CDR2 from the germline V gene are MDHEN and SYDVKM. CDR3 DNA: TGTGCCAGCAGTTTCACAGGCTCTGGGGCCAACGTCCTGACTTTC. Translated, it gives CASSFTGSGANVLTF.

The chain uses TRBV30 and TRBJ2-3, with 10 bases that match TRBD1. The CDR3 contains 14 residues. V lost 3 bases to trimming and J lost 3 bases; unmatched junction nucleotides: 3. Germline V lookup: CDR1 GTSNPN, CDR2 SVGIG (reference sequence). The CDR3 bases are TGTGCCTGGAGGACAGGGGGCAGGACAGATACGCAGTATTTT. Translating gives CAWRTGGRTDTQYF.

V is TRBV5-4 and J is TRBJ1-5; D unresolved. With 0 bases removed from V and 6 bases from J, the gap between germline ends came to 16 bases. CDR3 length equals 16 residues. Looked up from germline, CDR1 is SGHNT and CDR2 is YYREEE (reference sequence). The CDR3 loop reads CASSLGGRTAGQPQHF. The CDR3 bases are TGTGCCAGCAGCTTGGGAGGACGGACCGCGGGTCAGCCCCAGCATTTT. Complete variable domain (other parts from reference TRBV5-4 and TRBJ1-5): ETGVTQSPTHLIKTRGQQVTLRCSSQSGHNTVSWYQQALGQGPQFIFQYYREEENGRGNFPPRFSGLQFPNYSSELNVNALELDDSALYLCASSLGGRTAGQPQHFGDGTRLSIL.

The V call is TRBV28, the J call TRBJ2-5; 11 bases are a match to TRBD1. The CDR3 is 14 residues long. J lost 1 base, V lost 8 bases, and 3 bases had no gene match. Germline assignment: CDR1 MDHEN and CDR2 SYDVKM. This CDR3 is CASSDRGPQETQYF. The CDR3 bases are TGTGCCAGCTCGGACAGGGGGCCCCAAGAGACCCAGTACTTC.

The chain combines TRBV29-1 with TRBJ2-3; 9 positions match TRBD2. CDR1 SQVTM and CDR2 ANQGSEA come from the germline V gene. This CDR3 has 13 residues. V shed 7 bases and J 2 bases; nucleotides not matched to a gene: 4. The CDR3 DNA sequence: TGCAGCGCGCAGCGGGAGGCCACAGATACGCAGTATTTT. This encodes CSAQREATDTQYF.

The chain recombines TRBV9 with TRBJ2-2; 8 bases fit TRBD2. This CDR3 region has 16 residues. Trimming took 3 bases from V and 2 from J; bases not matched to a gene: 6. Germline V gene data show CDR1 as SGDLS and CDR2 as YYNGEE. The CDR3 here is CASSAFGGGNTGELFF. CDR3 DNA: TGTGCCAGCAGCGCCTTCGGGGGGGGAAACACCGGGGAGCTGTTTTTT.

This chain joins TRBV4-2 and TRBJ1-6; D call uncertain. The CDR3 is 13 residues long. The V and J ends lost 0 bases and 10 bases respectively, with 7 bases between them. The germline V gene encodes CDR1 LGHNA and CDR2 YNFKEQ. This CDR3 is CASSQENRSPLHF. The CDR3 coding sequence is TGTGCCAGCAGCCAAGAAAACCGGTCACCCCTCCACTTT.

This chain joins TRBV7-2 and TRBJ1-1, with 9 bases aligning to TRBD1. The ends lost 5 bases at V and 5 bases at J; junction bases unmatched: 6. CDR3 length equals 14 residues. Germline CDR1 is SGHTA and CDR2 is FQGNSA. As DNA, the CDR3 is TGTGCCAGCAGCCCCCGACAGGGGGGGACTGAAGCTTTCTTT. This codes for CASSPRQGGTEAFF.

This chain joins TRBV6-2 or TRBV6-3 and TRBJ2-3, with 7 bases lining up with TRBD1. The CDR3 contains 14 residues. Germline V gives CDR1 MNHEY, CDR2 SVGEGT. Trimming took 2 bases from V and 4 from J; bases not matched to a gene: 3. The CDR3 coding sequence is TGTGCCAGCAGTTACCAAGGGGGCCCAGATACGCAGTATTTT. It specifies CASSYQGGPDTQYF.

The chain is built from TRBV7-2 and TRBJ2-2, with TRBD1 matching 7 bases. The junction had 9 bases not matched to a gene; V was cut back by 6 bases and J by 2 bases. Germline CDR1 is SGHTA and CDR2 is FQGNSA. The CDR3 is 16 residues long. The CDR3 loop is CASSKLGGGNTGELFF. The CDR3 DNA reads as TGTGCCAGCAGTAAACTAGGGGGCGGCAACACCGGGGAGCTGTTTTTT.

The CDR3 coding sequence is TGCGCCAGCAGCCAAGGGACAGGGGTATTGAACACTGAAGCTTTCTTT. This gives the protein CASSQGTGVLNTEAFF. This chain joins TRBV4-3 and TRBJ1-1, with 9 bases lining up with TRBD1. Per germline, CDR1 LGHNA and CDR2 YSLEER. The CDR3 has 16 residues. With 1 base clipped from V and 0 bases from J, the junction kept 3 bases outside the gene matches.

The chain couples TRBV11-3 to TRBJ2-7; 14 bases agree with TRBD2. The length of the CDR3 is 15 residues. The germline V gene has CDR1 SGHNT and CDR2 YENEEA. V was clipped by 3 bases and J by 6 bases; unmatched bases: 4. This CDR3 is CASSLTSGRDGEQYF. CDR3 nucleotide sequence: TGTGCCAGCAGCTTGACTAGCGGGAGGGATGGCGAGCAGTACTTC.

This chain joins TRBV5-1 and TRBJ1-1; D is possibly TRBD1 (6 bases). The CDR3 spans 17 residues. Germline CDR1 and CDR2: SGHRS and YFSETQ. V lost 0 bases to trimming and J lost 1 base, with 16 bases between them. The CDR3 is CASSLARGGRGNTEAFF. The DNA of the CDR3 is TGCGCCAGCAGCTTGGCCCGAGGGGGAAGAGGGAACACTGAAGCTTTCTTT.

V is TRBV19 and J is TRBJ1-6, with D tentatively TRBD1 (5 bases). Trimming shortened V by 10 bases and J by 0 bases, and 16 bases separated the two germline ends. Germline V lookup: CDR1 LNHDA, CDR2 SQIVND (reference sequence). The CDR3 loop spans 16 amino acids. This CDR3 reads CAIKAGKSSYNSPLHF. CDR3 coding DNA: TGTGCCATCAAGGCAGGGAAAAGCTCCTATAATTCACCCCTCCACTTT.

The V gene is TRBV20-1, the J gene TRBJ2-3, with a tentative D call TRBD2 (5 bases). CDR1 is DFQATT and CDR2 is SNEGSKA in the germline V gene (reference sequence). Trimming removed 5 bases at V and 5 bases at J, with 8 bases between. CDR3 length equals 11 residues. CDR3 region: CSAGREDTQYF. The CDR3 DNA reads as TGCAGTGCTGGCCGGGAAGATACGCAGTATTTT.